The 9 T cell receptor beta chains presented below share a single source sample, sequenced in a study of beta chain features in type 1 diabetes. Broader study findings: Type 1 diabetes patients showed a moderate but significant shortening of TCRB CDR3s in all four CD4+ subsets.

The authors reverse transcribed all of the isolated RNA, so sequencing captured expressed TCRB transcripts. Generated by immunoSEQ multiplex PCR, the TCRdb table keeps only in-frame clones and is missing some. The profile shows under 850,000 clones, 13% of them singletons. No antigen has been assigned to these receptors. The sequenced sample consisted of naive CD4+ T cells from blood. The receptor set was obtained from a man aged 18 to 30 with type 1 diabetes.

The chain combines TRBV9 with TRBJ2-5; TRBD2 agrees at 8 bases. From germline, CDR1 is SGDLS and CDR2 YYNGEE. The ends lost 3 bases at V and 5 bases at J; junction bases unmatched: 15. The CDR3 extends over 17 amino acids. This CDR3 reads CASSGGGGGPLLETQYF. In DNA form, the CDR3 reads TGTGCCAGCAGCGGCGGTGGCGGGGGGCCCCTTCTGGAGACCCAGTACTTC.

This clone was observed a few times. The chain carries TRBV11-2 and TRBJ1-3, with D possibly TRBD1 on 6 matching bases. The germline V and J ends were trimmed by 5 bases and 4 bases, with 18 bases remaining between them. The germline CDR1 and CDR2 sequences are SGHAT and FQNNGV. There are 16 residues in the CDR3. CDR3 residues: CASSNFRGATGNTIYF. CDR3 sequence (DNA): TGTGCCAGCAGCAATTTCAGGGGAGCGACAGGAAACACCATATATTTT.

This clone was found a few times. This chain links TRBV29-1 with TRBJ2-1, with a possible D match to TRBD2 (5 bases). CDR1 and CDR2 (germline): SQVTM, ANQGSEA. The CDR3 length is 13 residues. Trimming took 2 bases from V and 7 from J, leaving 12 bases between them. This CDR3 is CSVERAPGNEQFF. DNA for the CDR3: TGCAGCGTTGAAAGGGCCCCGGGGAATGAGCAGTTCTTC.

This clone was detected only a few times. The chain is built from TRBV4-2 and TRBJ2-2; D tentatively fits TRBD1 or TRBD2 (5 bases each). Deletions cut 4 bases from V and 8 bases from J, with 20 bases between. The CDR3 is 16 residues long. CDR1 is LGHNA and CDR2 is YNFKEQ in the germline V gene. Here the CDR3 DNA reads TGTGCCAGCAGCCCCCCAGGGAGCCCTAAGGGGGGGGAGCTGTTTTTT. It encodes CASSPPGSPKGGELFF.

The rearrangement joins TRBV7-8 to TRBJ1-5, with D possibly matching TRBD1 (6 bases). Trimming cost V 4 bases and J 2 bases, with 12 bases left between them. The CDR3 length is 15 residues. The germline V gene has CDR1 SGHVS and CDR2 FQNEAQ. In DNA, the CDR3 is TGTGCCAGCAGCTGGGGGCAAGGCGGCAATCAGCCCCAGCATTTT. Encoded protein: CASSWGQGGNQPQHF.

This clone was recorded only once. Here the CDR3 DNA reads TGTGCCTCCCGGAGGGCAGGTGGGGAGACCCAGTACTTC. It specifies CASRRAGGETQYF. J is TRBJ2-5 and V is TRBV2; weak D call: TRBD2 (6 bases). Between the trimmed V and J ends, which lost 11 bases and 5 bases, there was a span of 18 bases. The CDR3 totals 13 residues. The V gene's germline CDR1 is SNHLY and CDR2 FYNNEI.

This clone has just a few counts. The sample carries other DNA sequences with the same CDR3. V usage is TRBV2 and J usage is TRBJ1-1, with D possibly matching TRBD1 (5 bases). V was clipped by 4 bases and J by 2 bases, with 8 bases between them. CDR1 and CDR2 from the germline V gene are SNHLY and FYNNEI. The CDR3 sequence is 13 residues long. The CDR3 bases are TGTGCCAGCAGTGGGCAGGGAAACACTGAAGCTTTCTTT. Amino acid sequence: CASSGQGNTEAFF.

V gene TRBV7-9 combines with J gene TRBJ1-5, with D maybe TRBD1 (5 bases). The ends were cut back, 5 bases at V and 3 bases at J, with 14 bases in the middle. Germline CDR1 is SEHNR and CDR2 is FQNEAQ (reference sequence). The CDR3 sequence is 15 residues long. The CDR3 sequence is CASSTDRGPNQPQHF. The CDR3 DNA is TGTGCCAGCAGCACGGACCGGGGACCCAATCAGCCCCAGCATTTT.

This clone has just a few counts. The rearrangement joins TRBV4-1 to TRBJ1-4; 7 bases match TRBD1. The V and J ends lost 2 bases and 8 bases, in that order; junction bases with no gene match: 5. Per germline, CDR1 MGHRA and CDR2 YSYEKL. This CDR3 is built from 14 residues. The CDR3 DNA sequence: TGCGCCAGCAGCCAACCGGGACAGTCGGAAAAACTGTTTTTT. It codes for CASSQPGQSEKLFF.